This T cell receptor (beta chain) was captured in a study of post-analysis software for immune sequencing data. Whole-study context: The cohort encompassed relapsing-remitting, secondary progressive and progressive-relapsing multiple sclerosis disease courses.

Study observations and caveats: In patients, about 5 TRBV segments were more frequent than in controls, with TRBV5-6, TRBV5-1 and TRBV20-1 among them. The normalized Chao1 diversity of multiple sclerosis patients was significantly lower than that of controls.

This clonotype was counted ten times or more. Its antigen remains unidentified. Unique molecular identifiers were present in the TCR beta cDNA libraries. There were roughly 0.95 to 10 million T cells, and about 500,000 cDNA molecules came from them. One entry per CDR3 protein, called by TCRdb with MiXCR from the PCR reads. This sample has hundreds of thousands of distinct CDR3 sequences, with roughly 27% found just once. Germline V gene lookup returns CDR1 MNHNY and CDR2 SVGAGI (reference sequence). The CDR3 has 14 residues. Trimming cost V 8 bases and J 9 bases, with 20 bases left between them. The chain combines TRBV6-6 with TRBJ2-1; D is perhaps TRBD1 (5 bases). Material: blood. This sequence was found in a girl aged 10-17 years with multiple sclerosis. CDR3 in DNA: TGTGCCAGCTTACATTGGGGCTCGCTAGTTGAGCAGTTCTTC. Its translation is CASLHWGSLVEQFF.